The 11 T cell receptor beta chains listed next were all sequenced from one sample in a study of T cells in Graves' hyperthyroidism and ophthalmopathy. Authors of the study amplified TCR beta CDR3 regions from RNA transcripts. Primed by the HTBI set, a first-round RT-PCR was run on the TCR CDR3. TCRdb passed the multiplex PCR reads through MiXCR, listing each CDR3 protein once. The data show under 500,000 distinct CDR3 sequences, roughly 13% seen once. What was sequenced was blood. Receptors originate from a man in his fifties or sixties with Graves' ophthalmopathy.

The chain links TRBV4-1 to TRBJ1-5; D possibly corresponds to TRBD1 (6 bases). V was clipped by 0 bases and J by 11 bases, with 17 bases between them. The CDR3 covers 15 residues. The germline V gene has CDR1 MGHRA and CDR2 YSYEKL. This CDR3 reads CASSQEGGLGRAQHF. The CDR3 bases are TGCGCCAGCAGCCAAGAGGGGGGGCTGGGAAGAGCCCAGCATTTT.

This clonotype was picked up a small number of times. The V and J genes are TRBV5-1 and TRBJ2-7; D is undetermined. The length of the CDR3 is 14 residues. Deletions cut 0 bases from V and 3 bases from J, with 10 bases between. Germline V CDR1 and CDR2: SGHRS, YFSETQ. The CDR3 loop is CASSLDPGFYEQYF. The CDR3 DNA reads as TGCGCCAGCAGCTTGGATCCGGGCTTCTACGAGCAGTACTTC.

This clonotype came up many times. The chain has TRBV18 and TRBJ2-1; TRBD2 agrees at 13 bases. With 6 bases clipped from V and 7 bases from J, the junction kept 9 bases outside the gene matches. The germline V gene encodes CDR1 KGHSH and CDR2 LQKENI. The length of the CDR3 is 16 residues. CDR3: CASSSGTSGIRNEQFF. The CDR3, as DNA: TGTGCCAGCTCCTCCGGGACTAGCGGGATTAGAAATGAGCAGTTCTTC.

This clonotype was observed at least ten times. The chain carries TRBV11-2 and TRBJ2-1; no clear D. Trimming took 4 bases from V and 8 from J, leaving 9 bases between them. The CDR3 is made up of 12 amino acids. Germline values: CDR1 SGHAT, CDR2 FQNNGV. The CDR3 protein is CASSSRDYEQFF. CDR3 DNA: TGTGCCAGCAGCTCCCGAGACTATGAGCAGTTCTTC. Together with reference TRBV11-2 and TRBJ2-1, the CDR3 gives the full variable domain: EAGVAQSPRYKIIEKRQSVAFWCNPISGHATLYWYQQILGQGPKLLIQFQNNGVVDDSQLPKDRFSAERLKGVDSTLKIQPAKLEDSAVYLCASSSRDYEQFFGPGTRLTVL.

The chain couples TRBV19 to TRBJ2-3; 11 bases line up with TRBD1. From germline, CDR1 is LNHDA and CDR2 SQIVND (reference sequence). The CDR3 is 19 amino acids. The ends lost 7 bases at V and 3 bases at J; junction bases unmatched: 18. The CDR3 protein is CASTTRGHVGTGGTDTQYF. CDR3 coding DNA: TGTGCCAGTACCACTAGGGGCCACGTCGGGACAGGGGGTACAGATACGCAGTATTTT. The complete variable domain, with remaining parts taken from reference TRBV19 and TRBJ2-3, reads DGGITQSPKYLFRKEGQNVTLSCEQNLNHDAMYWYRQDPGQGLRLIYYSQIVNDFQKGDIAEGYSVSREKKESFPLTVTSAQKNPTAFYLCASTTRGHVGTGGTDTQYFGPGTRLTVL.

In this sample, this clonotype turned up a few times. The CDR3: CASSYGQSYEQYF. As DNA, the CDR3 is TGTGCCAGCAGTTACGGGCAGTCCTACGAGCAGTACTTC. J is TRBJ2-7 and V is TRBV6-9, with D unclear. The V gene lost 3 bases and the J gene lost 1 base, with 7 bases spanning the gap. Germline-derived CDR1 and CDR2 are MNHGY and SVAAGI. The CDR3 consists of 13 residues.

This clonotype was found a few times. CDR3 residues: CASSPLVQETQYF. The CDR3 DNA reads TGTGCCAGCTCACCACTGGTCCAAGAGACCCAGTACTTC. V is TRBV18 and J is TRBJ2-5; D is undetermined. This CDR3 comprises 13 residues. Germline CDR1 KGHSH, CDR2 LQKENI. Trimming took off 1 base at V and 1 base at J, with 4 bases between the two ends.

This clonotype was seen repeatedly, ten times or more. The CDR3 region is CATHQFPRKDGGYGYTF. CDR3 DNA sequence: TGTGCCACCCACCAATTCCCCCGGAAGGACGGAGGCTATGGCTACACCTTC. The rearrangement joins TRBV10-3 to TRBJ1-2, with D unresolved. V was trimmed by 10 bases and J by 4 bases, leaving 28 bases between them. CDR3 length equals 17 residues. Per the germline V gene, CDR1 is ENHRY and CDR2 is SYGVKD.

This clonotype was seen at least ten times. This chain links TRBV30 with TRBJ2-1; D gene ambiguous. Trimming took 3 bases from V and 0 from J, leaving 6 bases between them. This CDR3 has 13 amino acids. Germline V gene sequence: CDR1 GTSNPN, CDR2 SVGIG (reference sequence). The CDR3 region has the DNA TGTGCCTGGAGCAGGAGCTCCTACAATGAGCAGTTCTTC. It yields the protein CAWSRSSYNEQFF.

This clonotype was seen at least ten times. V is TRBV6-5 and J is TRBJ2-7; 7 bases align to TRBD1. The J segment lost 1 base and the V segment lost 0 bases, leaving 3 bases of the junction unmatched. In germline, CDR1 is MNHEY, CDR2 SVGAGI. This CDR3 is 15 amino acids long. CDR3 nucleotides: TGTGCCAGCAGTTACTCTAACAGGGGTTCCTACGAGCAGTACTTC. Amino acids: CASSYSNRGSYEQYF.

CDR3 nucleotide sequence: TGTGCCAGCAGCGAGGGCATAGGAAATTCCTACGAGCAGTACTTC. It encodes CASSEGIGNSYEQYF. The gene calls are TRBV7-3 and TRBJ2-7; a possible D gene is TRBD2 (5 bases). V gave up 5 bases and J gave up 1 base, with 15 bases separating them. Germline V gene data show CDR1 as SGHTA and CDR2 as FQGTGA. CDR3 size: 15 residues.